This T cell receptor beta chain was identified during a study of T cell responses to AZD1222 COVID-19 vaccine. On this clone itself: Its antigen is undetermined.

Study-level points and caveats: Scientists sampled the repertoires only once the peak T cell response had passed. Epitopes outside B.1.351 and B.1.1.7 mutated regions reportedly drew nearly half of spike TCRs. Donor demographics were predominantly white British with a female majority; clonal diversity may be underestimated.

Trimming removed 4 bases from V and 0 bases from J; junction bases left unmatched: 11. Germline V lookup: CDR1 MNHEY, CDR2 SVGEGT. The CDR3 sequence is 17 residues long. Profiled with immunoSEQ multiplex PCR; TCRdb holds only in-frame clones, not every one. In the table there are 150,000 or so clones, around 88% of which are singletons. The chain joins TRBV6-2 or TRBV6-3 to TRBJ1-1; TRBD1 matches 7 bases. Source: peripheral blood, taken on day 0 of AZD1222 vaccination. The TCR was taken from an adult in good health. The CDR3 nucleotides read TGTGCCAGCAGTTCAGCCTCGACAGGGCTTATGAACACTGAAGCTTTCTTT. Translating it yields CASSSASTGLMNTEAFF.